This record concerns one T cell receptor (beta chain) sequence. This entry is derived from a study of blood T cell repertoires in COVID-19. Here immunoSEQ multiplex PCR was the method, and the copy in TCRdb shows in-frame clones only, minus some. The sample yields 80,000 to 100,000 clones, over 90% seen once. From germline, CDR1 is MGHRA and CDR2 YSYEKL. CDR3 length: 16 amino acids. V trimming: 7 bases; J trimming: 0 bases; junction bases outside the gene matches: 4. This sequence joins TRBV4-1 and TRBJ2-6, with 9 bases that match TRBD1. This clonotype was sampled from a human donor with active COVID-19. The donor label of this sample is uncertain. Sequenced input: peripheral blood. The CDR3 is CASTRDRVSGANVLTF. CDR3 nucleotides: TGCGCCAGCACACGGGACAGGGTCTCTGGGGCCAACGTCCTGACTTTC.